This T cell receptor beta chain was profiled in a study of blood T cells in healthy people across ages. Each donor had approximately 10 milliliters of peripheral blood drawn. With each sample, at least 6 micrograms of total RNA were extracted. Deletions cut 0 bases from V and 3 bases from J, with 10 bases between. The CDR3 runs 15 residues. Germline assignment: CDR1 SGHRS and CDR2 YFSETQ. Then a second PCR, running about 6 to 11 cycles, was carried out with a sample-barcoded 5' primer and a J-beta primer mix. Every molecule of cDNA carried a tag from a template-switch adaptor with 12 random nucleotides. TCRdb reprocessed the 5' RACE reads via MiXCR and lists one record per CDR3 protein. The sample holds about 590,000 distinct CDR3 sequences, about 30% seen once. Findings of the study overall: TCR beta diversity, measured per million T cells, fell in a roughly linear way with age.

This clonotype was counted between two and nine times. Its antigen is not known. This rearrangement joins TRBV5-1 to TRBJ1-5; D is unclear. The sequenced sample consisted of blood. The receptor's source is an elderly woman in good health. The CDR3 coding sequence is TGCGCCAGCAGCTTGGGGGATTTACCCAATCAGCCCCAGCATTTT. This sequence encodes CASSLGDLPNQPQHF.